Listed below are T cell receptor beta chains from one sample, sequenced in a study of T-cell reconstitution after alpha-beta-depleted transplantation in children. TCRdb itself ran the PCR reads through MiXCR, one entry per CDR3 protein. This sample has about 590,000 distinct CDR3 sequences, with around 13% found just once. The specimen was PBMCs, mostly from graft donor cells, collected 360 days after TCRalphabeta/CD19-depleted stem cell transplant. The receptors derive from a male patient aged 10 to 17 who had a stem cell transplant for acute myeloid leukemia, so the T cells may come from the graft donor. CDR3s include the opening cysteine and the closing phenylalanine or tryptophan. A D gene is named only where the DNA matches it firmly. The listing skips clone size in some rows; elsewhere it reads once, few, many or a size class.

length: 16; size: many; V: TRBV10-3; D: TRBD2; J: TRBJ2-1; DNA: TGTGCCATCAGTGTGGGACTAGCGGGAGGGGAAAATGAGCAGTTCTTC; CDR3: CAISVGLAGGENEQFF
length: 15; size: many; V: TRBV13; D: .; J: TRBJ2-2; DNA: TGTGCCAGCAGCTTAGCCTCCCCTGGCACCGGGGAGCTGTTTTTT; CDR3: CASSLASPGTGELFF
length: 15; size: .; V: TRBV12-3/TRBV12-4; D: .; J: TRBJ1-3; DNA: TGTGCCAGCAGACGGGACGGGAGGGCTGGAAACACCATATATTTT; CDR3: CASRRDGRAGNTIYF
length: 16; size: few; V: TRBV7-6; D: .; J: TRBJ2-1; DNA: TGTGCCAGCAGCTTAGGTGTTCCTAGCTCCTACAATGAGCAGTTCTTC; CDR3: CASSLGVPSSYNEQFF
length: 16; size: many; V: TRBV5-1; D: TRBD1; J: TRBJ2-3; DNA: TGCGCCAGCAGCTCCCGGACAGGGGTGACGACAGATACGCAGTATTTT; CDR3: CASSSRTGVTTDTQYF
length: 15; size: few; V: TRBV7-9; D: TRBD2; J: TRBJ2-7; DNA: TGTGCCAGCAGCCTCGGACTAGCGCCTCAGTGGGAGCAGTACTTC; CDR3: CASSLGLAPQWEQYF
length: 14; size: few; V: TRBV20-1; D: TRBD2; J: TRBJ2-7; DNA: TGCAGTGCTACCTTTGGGGGAGGGCCTTACGAGCAGTACTTC; CDR3: CSATFGGGPYEQYF
length: 14; size: many; V: TRBV29-1; D: TRBD1; J: TRBJ1-1; DNA: TGCAGCGTTGGGAACAGGGGGAGGAGCACTGAAGCTTTCTTT; CDR3: CSVGNRGRSTEAFF
length: 14; size: .; V: TRBV11-3; D: .; J: TRBJ2-3; DNA: TGTGCCAGCAGCGTCCGGGATCACACAGATACGCAGTATTTT; CDR3: CASSVRDHTDTQYF
length: 16; size: few; V: TRBV28; D: .; J: TRBJ2-4; DNA: TGTGCCAGCAGTCTCCCCCTTGACATGGCCAAAAACATTCAGTACTTC; CDR3: CASSLPLDMAKNIQYF
length: 14; size: many; V: TRBV2; D: .; J: TRBJ1-3; DNA: TGTGCCAGCAAGGCAGATTGGATTGGAAACACCATATATTTT; CDR3: CASKADWIGNTIYF
length: 18; size: few; V: TRBV5-1; D: TRBD2; J: TRBJ2-4; DNA: TGCGCCAGCAGCTCTTGGGTCCCCTTTAGCGGGAGAGAAAACATTCAGTACTTC; CDR3: CASSSWVPFSGRENIQYF
length: 15; size: few; V: TRBV3-1; D: TRBD2; J: TRBJ2-7; DNA: TGTGCCAGCAGCCAATTACTAGCGGTCCCGGTTGGGCAGTACTTC; CDR3: CASSQLLAVPVGQYF
length: 17; size: .; V: TRBV7-8; D: .; J: TRBJ2-7; DNA: TGTGCCAGCAGCTACAACTCGGGACTGTTGAGCTCCTACGAGCAGTACTTC; CDR3: CASSYNSGLLSSYEQYF
length: 14; size: many; V: TRBV28; D: .; J: TRBJ2-5; DNA: TGTGCCAGCAGCCCCCCCGACAGTCAGAAGACCCAGTACTTC; CDR3: CASSPPDSQKTQYF
length: 16; size: .; V: TRBV28; D: .; J: TRBJ1-4; DNA: TGTGCCAGCAGTCCGGGGGTCGAGACAACTAATGAAAAACTGTTTTTT; CDR3: CASSPGVETTNEKLFF
length: 14; size: .; V: TRBV2; D: .; J: TRBJ1-4; DNA: TGTGCCAGCAGTGTGGGCCCTTGGGGTGAAAAACTGTTTTTT; CDR3: CASSVGPWGEKLFF
length: 12; size: .; V: TRBV29-1; D: .; J: TRBJ2-2; DNA: TGCAGCGTTGACAGGAACACCGGGGAGCTGTTTTTT; CDR3: CSVDRNTGELFF
length: 18; size: .; V: TRBV28; D: .; J: TRBJ2-5; DNA: TGTGCCAGCAGTTTACCCGATTTTAAGACACGGCACCAAGAGACCCAGTACTTC; CDR3: CASSLPDFKTRHQETQYF
length: 14; size: .; V: TRBV6-4; D: TRBD1; J: TRBJ2-1; DNA: TGTGCCACCTCGGGACAGGGGGCTTCGAGTGAGCAGTTCTTC; CDR3: CATSGQGASSEQFF
length: 17; size: few; V: TRBV9; D: .; J: TRBJ1-2; DNA: TGTGCCAGCAGCGCGCCAAGGGACGCTCAGGTTTACCATGGCTACACCTTC; CDR3: CASSAPRDAQVYHGYTF
length: 14; size: few; V: TRBV28; D: .; J: TRBJ2-2; DNA: TGTGCCAGCAGTTTAGGGACCGCGAACGGGGAGCTGTTTTTT; CDR3: CASSLGTANGELFF
length: 13; size: once; V: TRBV18; D: .; J: TRBJ2-2; DNA: TGTGCCAGCTCACGACCGGGCACCGGGGAGCTGTTTTTT; CDR3: CASSRPGTGELFF
length: 16; size: few; V: TRBV15; D: TRBD1; J: TRBJ2-2; DNA: TGTGCCACCAGCAGGGCCGGGACAGGGGGCTTCGGGGAGCTGTTTTTT; CDR3: CATSRAGTGGFGELFF
length: 14; size: .; V: TRBV29-1; D: TRBD2; J: TRBJ2-3; DNA: TGCAGCGTTGGTCTGCGACTAGCGGGCGTTACGCAGTATTTT; CDR3: CSVGLRLAGVTQYF
length: 15; size: .; V: TRBV5-1; D: .; J: TRBJ2-2; DNA: TGCGCCAGCAGCTTAGCCCCCCCCTACACCGGGGAGCTGTTTTTT; CDR3: CASSLAPPYTGELFF
length: 14; size: few; V: TRBV6-5; D: .; J: TRBJ1-1; DNA: TGTGCCAGCAGTTACTCGAAAGGGTTTGTTGAAGCTTTCTTT; CDR3: CASSYSKGFVEAFF
length: 18; size: .; V: TRBV5-1; D: TRBD2; J: TRBJ2-2; DNA: TGCGCCAGCAGAAATGTCTCAGCGGGAGGTCATATCACCGGGGAGCTGTTTTTT; CDR3: CASRNVSAGGHITGELFF
length: 16; size: .; V: TRBV5-1; D: .; J: TRBJ2-2; DNA: TGCGCCAGCAGCTCGCTCGCCCAGACGAACACCGGGGAGCTGTTTTTT; CDR3: CASSSLAQTNTGELFF
length: 16; size: many; V: TRBV5-6; D: TRBD2; J: TRBJ2-3; DNA: TGTGCCAGCAGCTTACGGACTAGCGGAAGCACAGATACGCAGTATTTT; CDR3: CASSLRTSGSTDTQYF
length: 14; size: .; V: TRBV6-1; D: .; J: TRBJ1-6; DNA: TGTGCCAGCAGCCACGAGCAGAGGAATTCACCCCTCCACTTT; CDR3: CASSHEQRNSPLHF
length: 13; size: few; V: TRBV12-3/TRBV12-4; D: .; J: TRBJ2-2; DNA: TGTGCCAGCAGTTTATTGGTAGGAGGGGAGCTGTTTTTT; CDR3: CASSLLVGGELFF
length: 16; size: .; V: TRBV7-9; D: TRBD1; J: TRBJ1-1; DNA: TGTGCCAGCAGCCCTCCTGGGACAGCCACTTTAACTGAAGCTTTCTTT; CDR3: CASSPPGTATLTEAFF
length: 16; size: few; V: TRBV7-9; D: .; J: TRBJ2-3; DNA: TGTGCCAGCAGCTTAGGGGAGGACCGACATTCAGATACGCAGTATTTT; CDR3: CASSLGEDRHSDTQYF
length: 14; size: .; V: TRBV7-2; D: .; J: TRBJ2-3; DNA: TGTGCCAGCAGCCCGACAGTTTTCACAGATACGCAGTATTTT; CDR3: CASSPTVFTDTQYF
length: 21; size: few; V: TRBV6-1; D: TRBD2; J: TRBJ2-5; DNA: TGTGCCAGCAGTGTCCTCGTGGGCCTCCGGACTAGCGGGAGAATCCAAGAGACCCAGTACTTC; CDR3: CASSVLVGLRTSGRIQETQYF
length: 13; size: few; V: TRBV9; D: .; J: TRBJ2-5; DNA: TGTGCCACCAGTCGCGGGACTGAAGAGACCCAGTACTTC; CDR3: CATSRGTEETQYF
length: 15; size: .; V: TRBV7-9; D: TRBD1; J: TRBJ1-6; DNA: TGTGCCAGCAGCTTAGAACAGGGGCGGAATTCACCCCTCCACTTT; CDR3: CASSLEQGRNSPLHF
length: 14; size: many; V: TRBV20-1; D: .; J: TRBJ1-5; DNA: TGCAGTGCTAGACAGGGGCCGGACAATCAGCCCCAGCATTTT; CDR3: CSARQGPDNQPQHF
length: 12; size: few; V: TRBV29-1; D: .; J: TRBJ2-7; DNA: TGCAGCGTTGAGACAGGCCGCTACGAGCAGTACTTC; CDR3: CSVETGRYEQYF
length: 15; size: .; V: TRBV6-2/TRBV6-3; D: .; J: TRBJ2-7; DNA: TGTGCCAGCAGCCCCCCGACAGTGATCCAGCTCAAGCAGTACTTC; CDR3: CASSPPTVIQLKQYF
length: 18; size: few; V: TRBV3-1; D: TRBD2; J: TRBJ2-7; DNA: TGTGCCAGCAGCCAAGATCTTGAACTAGCGGGAAGAGTCTACGAGCAGTACTTC; CDR3: CASSQDLELAGRVYEQYF
length: 16; size: .; V: TRBV7-9; D: TRBD1; J: TRBJ2-4; DNA: TGTGCCAGCAGCCACCCCGGACAGGGTGGTCCCAACATTCAGTACTTC; CDR3: CASSHPGQGGPNIQYF
length: 12; size: once; V: TRBV6-2/TRBV6-3; D: .; J: TRBJ2-7; DNA: TGTGCCAGCAGCCGGACTGTCCACGAGCAGTACTTC; CDR3: CASSRTVHEQYF
length: 16; size: .; V: TRBV6-4; D: TRBD2; J: TRBJ2-1; DNA: TGTGCCAGCAGCATTTCTAGCGGAAGCTCCTACAATGAGCAGTTCTTC; CDR3: CASSISSGSSYNEQFF
length: 12; size: few; V: TRBV28; D: .; J: TRBJ1-2; DNA: TGTGCCGCGCGAAACCCTGTTAGGGGCTACACCTTC; CDR3: CAARNPVRGYTF
length: 15; size: few; V: TRBV5-1; D: TRBD2; J: TRBJ2-3; DNA: TGCGCCAGCAGCTTAGGGGCTAGCGGGACAGATACGCAGTATTTT; CDR3: CASSLGASGTDTQYF
length: 14; size: many; V: TRBV29-1; D: TRBD2; J: TRBJ2-1; DNA: TGCAGCGTCTTGACTAGCGGGGGCTACAATGAGCAGTTCTTC; CDR3: CSVLTSGGYNEQFF
length: 15; size: .; V: TRBV5-1; D: TRBD2; J: TRBJ2-7; DNA: TGCGCCAGCAACTTGTTAGCGGGACACTCCTACGAGCAGTACTTC; CDR3: CASNLLAGHSYEQYF
length: 15; size: few; V: TRBV20-1; D: TRBD2; J: TRBJ2-7; DNA: TGCAGTGCTAGAGATCCCAGCGGGGGCTCCTACGAGCAGTACTTC; CDR3: CSARDPSGGSYEQYF
length: 14; size: few; V: TRBV5-1; D: .; J: TRBJ2-3; DNA: TGCGCCAGCAGCTTGGTACCAGGAGTGGATACGCAGTATTTT; CDR3: CASSLVPGVDTQYF
length: 17; size: many; V: TRBV12-3/TRBV12-4; D: .; J: TRBJ1-6; DNA: TGTGCCAGCAGTTGGGACGGTCCGGGCCCAGGGGATTCACCCCTCCACTTT; CDR3: CASSWDGPGPGDSPLHF